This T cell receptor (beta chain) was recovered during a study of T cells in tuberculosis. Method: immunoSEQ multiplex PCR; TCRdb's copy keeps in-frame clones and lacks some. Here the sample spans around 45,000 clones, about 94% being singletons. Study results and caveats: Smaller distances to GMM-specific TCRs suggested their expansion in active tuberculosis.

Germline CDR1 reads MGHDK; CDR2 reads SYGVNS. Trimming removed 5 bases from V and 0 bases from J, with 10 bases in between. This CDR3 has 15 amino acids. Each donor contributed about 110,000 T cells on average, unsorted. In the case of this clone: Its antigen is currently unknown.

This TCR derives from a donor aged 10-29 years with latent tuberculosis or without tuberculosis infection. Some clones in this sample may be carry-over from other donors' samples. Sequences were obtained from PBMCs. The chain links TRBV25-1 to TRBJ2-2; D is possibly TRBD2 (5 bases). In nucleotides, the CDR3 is TGTGCCAGCAGTTACCTAGCCCCGAACACCGGGGAGCTGTTTTTT. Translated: CASSYLAPNTGELFF. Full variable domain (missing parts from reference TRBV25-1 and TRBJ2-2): EADIYQTPRYLVIGTGKKITLECSQTMGHDKMYWYQQDPGMELHLIHYSYGVNSTEKGDLSSESTVSRIRTEHFPLTLESARPSHTSQYLCASSYLAPNTGELFFGEGSRLTVL.